These 3 T cell receptor beta chains originate from one sample sequenced in a study of T cells after yellow fever vaccination. TCRdb called the 5' RACE reads again in MiXCR, with one record for every CDR3 protein. The sample yields about 330,000 distinct CDR3 sequences, over 4% seen once. Specimen: PBMCs, collected 5 days after the yellow fever booster vaccination. The receptor set was obtained from a young man who received the YFV17D yellow fever vaccine.

The chain uses TRBV12-3 or TRBV12-4 and TRBJ2-3; 13 bases agree with TRBD2. The CDR3 length is 14 residues. The trim removed 5 bases at V and 6 bases at J, leaving 2 bases unmatched. CDR3 protein: CASSVTSGGDTQYF. CDR3 nucleotide sequence: TGTGCCAGCAGTGTGACTAGCGGGGGGGATACGCAGTATTTT.

This clonotype was seen more than once but under ten times. The chain couples TRBV11-3 to TRBJ2-7, with 7 positions matching TRBD1. Germline V gives CDR1 SGHNT, CDR2 YENEEA. V lost 3 bases to trimming and J lost 2 bases; unmatched junction nucleotides: 10. This CDR3 has 16 amino acids. CDR3 residues: CASSFRADRSAYEQYV. In nucleotides, the CDR3 is TGTGCCAGCAGCTTTAGGGCGGACAGGTCAGCCTACGAGCAGTACGTC.

In its sample, this clonotype was seen many times. The V call is TRBV10-3, the J call TRBJ1-5, with D unresolved. V lost 6 bases and J lost 5, with 8 bases in between. The CDR3 is 12 amino acids. The germline gives CDR1 ENHRY, CDR2 SYGVKD. DNA for the CDR3: TGTGCCATCAGCGGAGCGGATCAGCCCCAGCATTTT. Translation gives CAISGADQPQHF.